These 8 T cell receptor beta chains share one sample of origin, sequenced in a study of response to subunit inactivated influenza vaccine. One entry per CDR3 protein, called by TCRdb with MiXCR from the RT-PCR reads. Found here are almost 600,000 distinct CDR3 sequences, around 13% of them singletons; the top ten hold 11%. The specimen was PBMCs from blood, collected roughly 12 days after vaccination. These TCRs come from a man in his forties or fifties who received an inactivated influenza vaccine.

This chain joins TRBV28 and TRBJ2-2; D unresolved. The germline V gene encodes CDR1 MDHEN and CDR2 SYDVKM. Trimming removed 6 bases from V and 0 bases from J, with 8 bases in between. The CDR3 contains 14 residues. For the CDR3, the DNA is TGTGCCAGCAGGATGACCTCGAACACCGGGGAGCTGTTTTTT. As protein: CASRMTSNTGELFF. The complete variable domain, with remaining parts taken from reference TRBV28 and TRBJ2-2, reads DVKVTQSSRYLVKRTGEKVFLECVQDMDHENMFWYRQDPGLGLRLIYFSYDVKMKEKGDIPEGYSVSREKKERFSLILESASTNQTSMYLCASRMTSNTGELFFGEGSRLTVL.

CDR3 DNA sequence: TGTGCCAGCTCCGGCGACGGATGGAATGAGCAGTTCTTC. Protein sequence: CASSGDGWNEQFF. The V and J genes are TRBV7-9 and TRBJ2-1, with D hard to call. Trimming shortened V by 8 bases and J by 7 bases, and 15 bases separated the two germline ends. The CDR3 totals 13 residues. Germline loops: CDR1 SEHNR, CDR2 FQNEAQ (reference sequence).

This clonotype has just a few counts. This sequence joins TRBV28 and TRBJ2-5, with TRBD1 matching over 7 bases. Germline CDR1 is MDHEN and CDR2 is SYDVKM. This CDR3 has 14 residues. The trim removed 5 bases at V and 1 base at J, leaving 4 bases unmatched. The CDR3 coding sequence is TGTGCCAGCAGTCAAACAGGGGCCCAAGAGACCCAGTACTTC. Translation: CASSQTGAQETQYF.

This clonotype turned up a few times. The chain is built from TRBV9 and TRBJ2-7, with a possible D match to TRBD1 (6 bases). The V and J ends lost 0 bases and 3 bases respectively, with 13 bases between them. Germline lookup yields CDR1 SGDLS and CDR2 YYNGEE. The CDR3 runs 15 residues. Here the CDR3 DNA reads TGTGCCAGCAGCGTAGCTCACTCAGGGGTCTACGAGCAGTACTTC. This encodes CASSVAHSGVYEQYF.

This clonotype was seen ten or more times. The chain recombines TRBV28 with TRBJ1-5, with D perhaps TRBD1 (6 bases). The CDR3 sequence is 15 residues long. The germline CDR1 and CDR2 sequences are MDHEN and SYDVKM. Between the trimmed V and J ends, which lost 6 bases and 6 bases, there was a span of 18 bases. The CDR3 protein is CASRGYRDIGQPQHF. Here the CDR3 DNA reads TGTGCCAGCAGGGGGTACAGGGACATAGGTCAGCCCCAGCATTTT.

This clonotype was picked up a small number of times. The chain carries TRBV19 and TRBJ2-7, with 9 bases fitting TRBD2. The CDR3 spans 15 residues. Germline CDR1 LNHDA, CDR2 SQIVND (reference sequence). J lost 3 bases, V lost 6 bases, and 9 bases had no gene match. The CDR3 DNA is TGTGCCAGTAGCCTGATGACTAGCGGAATCTACGAGCAGTACTTC. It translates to CASSLMTSGIYEQYF.

CDR3 protein: CASSPRTGGNQPQHF. CDR3 bases: TGTGCCAGCAGTCCCCGGACAGGGGGCAATCAGCCCCAGCATTTT. The V call is TRBV2, the J call TRBJ1-5; 9 nucleotides agree with TRBD1. Unmatched junction bases numbered 4, after V lost 5 bases and J lost 2 bases. In germline, CDR1 is SNHLY, CDR2 FYNNEI. The CDR3 runs to 15 residues.

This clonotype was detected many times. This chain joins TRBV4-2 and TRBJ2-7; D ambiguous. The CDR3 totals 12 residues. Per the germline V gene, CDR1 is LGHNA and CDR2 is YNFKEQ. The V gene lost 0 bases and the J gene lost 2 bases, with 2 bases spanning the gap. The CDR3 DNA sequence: TGTGCCAGCAGCCAAGATGCCTACGAGCAGTACTTC. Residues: CASSQDAYEQYF.